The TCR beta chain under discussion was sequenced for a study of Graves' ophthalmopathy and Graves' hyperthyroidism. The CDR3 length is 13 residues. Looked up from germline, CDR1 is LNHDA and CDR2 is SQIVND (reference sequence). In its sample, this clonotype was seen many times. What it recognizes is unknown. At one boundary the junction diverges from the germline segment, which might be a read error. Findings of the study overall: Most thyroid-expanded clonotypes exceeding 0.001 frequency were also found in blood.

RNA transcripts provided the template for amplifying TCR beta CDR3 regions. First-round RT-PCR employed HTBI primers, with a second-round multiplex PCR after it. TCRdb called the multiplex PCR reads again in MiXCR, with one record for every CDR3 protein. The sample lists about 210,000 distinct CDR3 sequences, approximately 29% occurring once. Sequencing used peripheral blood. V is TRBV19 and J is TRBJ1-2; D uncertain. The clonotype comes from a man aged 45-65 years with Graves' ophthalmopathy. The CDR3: CASSRAPGYGYAF. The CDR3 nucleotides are TGTGCCAGTAGTAGGGCGCCGGGCTATGGCTACGCCTTC.